This T cell receptor (beta chain) came from a study of post-analysis software for immune sequencing data. The TCR beta cDNA libraries carried unique molecular identifiers. MiXCR, applied by TCRdb to the PCR reads, yields one record per CDR3 protein. The data show 250,000 to 300,000 distinct CDR3 sequences, 36% seen once. For this clonotype: What it recognizes is unknown. This may be a read error, as it is one base from a much larger clone.

Findings and caveats of the study: Normalized Chao1 diversity was significantly reduced in patients versus controls. Among four or five TRBV segments more frequent in patients than controls were TRBV5-6, TRBV5-1 and TRBV20-1.

Per germline, CDR1 MGHRA and CDR2 YSYEKL. With V trimmed by 1 base and J by 9 bases, 10 bases remained unmatched. CDR3 length: 18 amino acids. V usage is TRBV4-1 and J usage is TRBJ2-4, with 15 bases that match TRBD2. Material: blood. The TCR originated in a girl aged 10 to 17 with multiple sclerosis. CDR3 DNA: TGCGCCAGCAGCCAAGGCCCGCGGACTAGCGGGGGGGGAGGCATTCAGTACTTC. It encodes CASSQGPRTSGGGGIQYF.